The TCR beta chain described here comes from a study of blood T cell repertoires in COVID-19. Study as a whole: Two negative PCRs, clearance, or symptom resolution characterized the recovered Cohort 3 donors. In each case, the material was cDNA or gDNA derived from T cells, B-cell-depleted T cells, or PBMCs.

This clone was detected only a few times. The CDR3 extends over 16 amino acids. Germline loops: CDR1 LNHDA, CDR2 SQIVND (reference sequence). V was clipped by 7 bases and J by 4 bases; unmatched bases: 13. In the authors' methods: Cell counts per sample came from amplifying reference gene primers. This table comes from immunoSEQ multiplex PCR, and its TCRdb copy is limited to in-frame clones, with some not included. V, J and clone size are those of that table, while D and trimming were read from the DNA. The table includes a few hundred thousand clones, 87% detected once. Participants had their cohort set by participant-reported clinical history.

The TCR was taken from a man younger than 40 in a cohort exposed to, infected with or recovered from COVID-19 (not recorded which). The J gene is TRBJ1-3, the V gene TRBV19; 7 bases align to TRBD1. The sample taken for sequencing was PBMCs or T cells enriched from blood (not recorded which). In DNA, the CDR3 is TGTGCCAGTACTTGGAGGACAGGTGAAACAGGAAACACCATATATTTT. It translates to CASTWRTGETGNTIYF.